These 15 T cell receptor beta chains were all obtained from the same sample, sequenced in a study of cytomegalovirus exposure and HLA in healthy donors. 13 Jbeta primers and 60 Vbeta primers were used for the PCR. This table comes from immunoSEQ multiplex PCR, and its TCRdb copy is limited to in-frame clones, with some not included. This repertoire includes about 20,000 clones. The source material was PBMCs. The receptors were gathered from a man aged 55 to 69 in good health and CMV-seropositive.

The rearrangement links TRBV15 to TRBJ1-1; the D is unclear. The length of the CDR3 is 14 residues. Trimming stripped 0 bases from V and 4 bases from J, with 9 bases between. CDR1 is LNHNV and CDR2 is YYDKDF in the germline V gene (reference sequence). The DNA for the CDR3 is TGTGCCACCAGCAGAGATTTCGGTATCACTGAAGCTTTCTTT. As protein: CATSRDFGITEAFF.

The chain is built from TRBV29-1 and TRBJ1-2; 8 bases line up with TRBD1. Germline lookup yields CDR1 SQVTM and CDR2 ANQGSEA. Losses at the gene ends were 7 bases for V and 1 base for J; bases not matched to a gene: 5. The CDR3 has 13 residues. As DNA, the CDR3 is TGCAGCGCCCGGACAGGGAATAACTATGGCTACACCTTC. Protein: CSARTGNNYGYTF.

The chain carries TRBV29-1 and TRBJ1-1; 11 nucleotides agree with TRBD1. In germline, CDR1 is SQVTM, CDR2 ANQGSEA. The trim removed 7 bases at V and 5 bases at J, leaving 9 bases unmatched. This CDR3 is built from 14 residues. CDR3 in DNA: TGCAGCGCAGGACAGGGGGCCCCGAGGACTGAAGCTTTCTTT. Its translation: CSAGQGAPRTEAFF.

The chain joins TRBV7-6 to TRBJ1-3, with 9 bases lining up with TRBD1. V gave up 5 bases and J gave up 2 bases; unmatched junction bases: 16. From germline, CDR1 is SGHVS and CDR2 FNYEAQ. There are 19 residues in the CDR3. The CDR3 sequence: CASSPRDREVMRAGNTIYF. CDR3 nucleotide sequence: TGTGCCAGCAGCCCCCGGGACAGGGAGGTGATGAGGGCTGGAAACACCATATATTTT. The entire variable domain, with the rest obtained from reference TRBV7-6 and TRBJ1-3, is as follows: GAGVSQSPRYKVTKRGQDVALRCDPISGHVSLYWYRQALGQGPEFLTYFNYEAQQDKSGLPNDRFSAERPEGSISTLTIQRTEQRDSAMYRCASSPRDREVMRAGNTIYFGEGSWLTVV.

CDR3 residues: CASSLGRETGYEQYF. In DNA, the CDR3 is TGTGCCAGCAGCTTAGGGCGGGAGACGGGGTACGAGCAGTACTTC. V is TRBV11-2 and J is TRBJ2-7, with TRBD2 matching 7 bases. Germline CDR1 SGHAT, CDR2 FQNNGV. The J segment lost 4 bases and the V segment lost 1 base, leaving 7 bases of the junction unmatched. CDR3 length: 15 residues.

The chain joins TRBV28 to TRBJ1-1; possible D gene TRBD1, 5 bases. Trimming took off 4 bases at V and 10 bases at J, with 10 bases between the two ends. Germline loops: CDR1 MDHEN, CDR2 SYDVKM. The CDR3 is 11 residues long. CDR3 region: CASSSGPGAFF. DNA for the CDR3: TGTGCCAGCAGTTCAGGGCCGGGAGCTTTCTTT.

The rearrangement uses TRBV14 and TRBJ1-1, with D unresolved. In germline, CDR1 is SGHDN, CDR2 FVKESK. Trimming cost V 2 bases and J 5 bases, with 9 bases left between them. The CDR3 totals 13 residues. DNA for the CDR3: TGTGCCAGCAGCCAATCCCCGCGTACTGAAGCTTTCTTT. The encoded protein is CASSQSPRTEAFF.

The chain combines TRBV12-2 with TRBJ2-2; the D call of TRBD2 is as the table states it, not checked on the DNA. TRBV12-2 is flagged as a pseudogene. This CDR3 contains 15 residues. The CDR3 loop reads CASPEGLANKGELFF. The CDR3 nucleotides are TGTGCAAGCCCTGAGGGACTAGCGAATAAGGGGGAGCTGTTTTTT.

V usage is TRBV6-1 and J usage is TRBJ2-5, with 7 bases lining up with TRBD2. CDR1 and CDR2 from the germline V gene are MNHNS and SASEGT. The CDR3 is 14 residues long. V shed 0 bases and J 5 bases; nucleotides not matched to a gene: 3. For the CDR3, the DNA is TGTGCCAGCAGTGAAGCGGGAGGGCCGGAGACCCAGTACTTC. Translated: CASSEAGGPETQYF.

The CDR3, as DNA: TGTGCCTGGAGTGTACAGGGGGCGCGTGGCTACACCTTC. Translated, it gives CAWSVQGARGYTF. The V and J genes are TRBV30 and TRBJ1-2, with 9 positions matching TRBD1. The CDR3 runs to 13 residues. The germline gives CDR1 GTSNPN, CDR2 SVGIG (reference sequence). The ends lost 0 bases at V and 7 bases at J; junction bases unmatched: 3.

V gene TRBV14 combines with J gene TRBJ1-2; D gene uncertain. The CDR3 is made up of 12 amino acids. The V gene lost 4 bases and the J gene lost 5 bases, with 8 bases spanning the gap. Germline assignment: CDR1 SGHDN and CDR2 FVKESK. CDR3 region: CASSPSTYGYTF. For the CDR3, the DNA is TGTGCCAGCAGCCCTTCGACATATGGCTACACCTTC.

The genes are TRBV18 and TRBJ1-5; D is uncertain. Germline-derived CDR1 and CDR2 are KGHSH and LQKENI. Deletions cut 2 bases from V and 7 bases from J, with 12 bases between. This CDR3 comprises 14 residues. The chain's CDR3 is CASSPWEGGQPQHF. In DNA form, the CDR3 reads TGTGCCAGCTCACCATGGGAGGGAGGACAGCCCCAGCATTTT.

The chain has TRBV7-9 and TRBJ2-7, with TRBD2 matching over 10 bases. V trimming: 1 base; J trimming: 7 bases; junction bases outside the gene matches: 10. The germline CDR1 and CDR2 sequences are SEHNR and FQNEAQ (reference sequence). The CDR3 is 16 residues long. The CDR3 nucleotides read TGTGCCAGCAGCTTAGGTTCTAGCGGGAGCGTAGGGGAGCAGTACTTC. Protein sequence: CASSLGSSGSVGEQYF.

The chain recombines TRBV2 with TRBJ2-1, with D perhaps TRBD1 (6 bases). The CDR3 extends over 13 amino acids. V gave up 6 bases and J gave up 1 base, with 7 bases separating them. Germline values: CDR1 SNHLY, CDR2 FYNNEI. The CDR3 coding sequence is TGTGCCAGCAGCACAGGGTCCTACAATGAGCAGTTCTTC. Its protein is CASSTGSYNEQFF. Full variable domain (missing parts from reference TRBV2 and TRBJ2-1): EPEVTQTPSHQVTQMGQEVILRCVPISNHLYFYWYRQILGQKVEFLVSFYNNEISEKSEIFDDQFSVERPDGSNFTLKIRSTKLEDSAMYFCASSTGSYNEQFFGPGTRLTVL.

The chain combines TRBV30 with TRBJ1-5, with 8 nucleotides matching TRBD1. Trimming at V came to 4 bases and at J to 5 bases, leaving 4 bases not matched to a gene. The germline gives CDR1 GTSNPN, CDR2 SVGIG (reference sequence). The CDR3 has 13 amino acids. The CDR3 is CAWTTQGDQPQHF. The CDR3 DNA follows: TGTGCCTGGACTACACAGGGGGATCAGCCCCAGCATTTT.